This T cell receptor (beta chain) was retrieved from a study of early T cells in non-severe SARS-CoV-2 infection (dated by TCRdb to the early 2020s). About the study as a whole: Bulk RNA from unsorted whole blood was used for TCR sequencing, so alpha and beta chains could not be paired.

CDR1 and CDR2 are drawn from the germline V gene: MNHEY, SVGAGI. Trimming removed 8 bases from V and 6 bases from J; the gene matches leave 5 bases unexplained. The CDR3 runs 13 residues from the cysteine to the phenylalanine. The only DNA kept is the CDR3, 39 bases in frame from the first base. Library preparation was by 5' RACE. Data came from a NextSeq 500. The TCR library protocol attached unique molecular identifiers to individual cDNA molecules to correct for sequencing error and PCR bias. Both TCR alpha and beta chains were sequenced, and tight co-correlation was observed between alpha and beta sequence abundances in each sample. In the paper's pipeline: Decombinator V4 was used to annotate TCR sequences for V gene, J gene and CDR3. Expanded TCRs were defined as changing significantly between any two time points under a Poisson model with p below 0.0001. TCR abundances were normalised to the total number of TCRs sequenced per sample and expressed as counts per million. TRAV1-2 paired with TRAJ12, TRAJ20 or TRAJ33 defined MAIT TCRs, while TRAV10 paired with TRAJ18 defined iNKT TCRs. A search of VDJdb, accessed on 1 November 2021, was run for TCRs annotated to CMV, EBV and SARS-CoV-2, with TCRs annotated for multiple antigens excluded. Through fastp at Q25 and MiXCR, TCRdb rebuilt clones from the public reads, retaining in-frame beta chains. Merged by CDR3 protein, the rows form single entries marked with the most common genes and DNA. TCRdb's processing, not the authors', yielded these V and J calls. The sample contains about 120,000 distinct CDR3 sequences, 10% to 15% of them found a single time. Clones ranked in the top ten supply approximately 4% of the sample.

This clonotype was detected only a few times. No antigen is known for it. Base-call qualities are not available, and no considerably larger clone is one nucleotide away. This was a case-control study nested in a cohort of healthcare workers in London, UK, who had nasopharyngeal swab PCR tests and blood samples taken every week. Between 23 and 31 March 2020, the week of the UK lockdown, healthcare workers were enrolled and then followed up weekly for as long as 16 weeks. Points the paper makes about the study in general: Matching against VDJdb was skewed toward anti-spike CD8 responses, likely underestimated virus-specific expansions, and missed private and CD4 specificities.

The sequence derives from an adult who was a healthcare worker with PCR-confirmed SARS-CoV-2 infection or an uninfected control (not recorded which). The V gene is TRBV6-5 and the J gene is TRBJ1-4; 8 central nucleotides agree with TRBD1. Sequences were derived from whole blood, sampled at baseline. At the DNA level, the sequence is TGTGCCAGCTCCGGGACAGGCCATGAAAAACTGTTTTTT. Its coded protein is CASSGTGHEKLFF.